What follows is one T cell receptor beta chain and its context. What it recognizes is unknown. The source of the sample is a study of OX40 agonist ivuxolimab in advanced cancers. In germline, CDR1 is SGHVS, CDR2 FNYEAQ. Deletions cut 5 bases from V and 1 base from J, with 8 bases between. The CDR3 totals 13 residues. Measured with immunoSEQ multiplex PCR; TCRdb has only the in-frame clones, and not every one. The sample records roughly 77,000 clones, over 70% being singletons. Whole-study results and caveats: Among the lowest peripheral clonal expansion occurred in 0.1-3.0 mg/kg partial responders. Relative to CD4+ cells, CD8+ T cells on average had more expanded clones.

The sample was CD4+ or CD8+ T cells sorted from blood, taken in a trial of the OX40 agonist ivuxolimab. This clonotype was obtained from an adult with an advanced solid tumor such as melanoma, head and neck, liver or kidney cancer. This sequence joins TRBV7-6 and TRBJ1-1, with unresolved D. The CDR3 region is CASSPRQNTEAFF. The CDR3 region has the DNA TGTGCCAGCAGCCCTCGACAGAACACTGAAGCTTTCTTT.